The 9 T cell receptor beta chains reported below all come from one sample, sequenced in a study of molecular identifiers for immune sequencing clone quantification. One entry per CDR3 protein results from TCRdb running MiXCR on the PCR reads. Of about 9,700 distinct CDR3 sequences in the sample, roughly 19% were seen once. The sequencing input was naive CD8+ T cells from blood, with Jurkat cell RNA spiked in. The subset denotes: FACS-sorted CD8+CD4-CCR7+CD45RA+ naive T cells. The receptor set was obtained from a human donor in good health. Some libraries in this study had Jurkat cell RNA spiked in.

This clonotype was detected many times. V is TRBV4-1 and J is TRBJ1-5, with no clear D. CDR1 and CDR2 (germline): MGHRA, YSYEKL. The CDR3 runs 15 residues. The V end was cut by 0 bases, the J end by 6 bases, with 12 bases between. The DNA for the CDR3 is TGCGCCAGCAGCCAAGATTGGGCGGATGTTCAGCCCCAGCATTTT. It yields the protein CASSQDWADVQPQHF.

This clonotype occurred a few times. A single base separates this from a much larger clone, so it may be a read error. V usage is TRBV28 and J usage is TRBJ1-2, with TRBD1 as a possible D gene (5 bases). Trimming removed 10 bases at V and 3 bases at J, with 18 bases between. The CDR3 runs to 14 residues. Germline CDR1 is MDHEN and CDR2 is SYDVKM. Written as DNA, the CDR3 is TGTGCCAACCTCCGGGACGGGGTTGACTATGGCTACACCTTC. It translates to CANLRDGVDYGYTF.

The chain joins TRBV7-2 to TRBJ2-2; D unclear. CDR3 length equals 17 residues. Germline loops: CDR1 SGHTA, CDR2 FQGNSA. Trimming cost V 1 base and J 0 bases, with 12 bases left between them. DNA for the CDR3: TGTGCCAGCAGCTTAGTGGTTGGGGTTCCGAACACCGGGGAGCTGTTTTTT. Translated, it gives CASSLVVGVPNTGELFF. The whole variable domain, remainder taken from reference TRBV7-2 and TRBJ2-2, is GAGVSQSPSNKVTEKGKDVELRCDPISGHTALYWYRQSLGQGLEFLIYFQGNSAPDKSGLPSDRFSAERTGGSVSTLTIQRTQQEDSAVYLCASSLVVGVPNTGELFFGEGSRLTVL.

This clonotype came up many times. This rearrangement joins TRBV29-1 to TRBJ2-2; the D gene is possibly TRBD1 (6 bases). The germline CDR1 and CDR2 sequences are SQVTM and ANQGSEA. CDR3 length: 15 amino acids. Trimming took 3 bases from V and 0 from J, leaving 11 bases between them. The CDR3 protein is CSVEAGTTNTGELFF. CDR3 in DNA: TGCAGCGTTGAGGCCGGGACAACGAACACCGGGGAGCTGTTTTTT.

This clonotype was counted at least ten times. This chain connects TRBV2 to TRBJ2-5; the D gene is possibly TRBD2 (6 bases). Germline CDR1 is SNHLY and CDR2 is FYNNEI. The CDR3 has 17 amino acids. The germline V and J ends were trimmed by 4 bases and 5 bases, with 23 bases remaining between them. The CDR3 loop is CASSAWSGSRPEETQYF. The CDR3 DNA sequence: TGTGCCAGCAGTGCGTGGTCCGGGAGTCGCCCGGAGGAGACCCAGTACTTC. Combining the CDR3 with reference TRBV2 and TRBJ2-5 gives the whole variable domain EPEVTQTPSHQVTQMGQEVILRCVPISNHLYFYWYRQILGQKVEFLVSFYNNEISEKSEIFDDQFSVERPDGSNFTLKIRSTKLEDSAMYFCASSAWSGSRPEETQYFGPGTRLLVL.

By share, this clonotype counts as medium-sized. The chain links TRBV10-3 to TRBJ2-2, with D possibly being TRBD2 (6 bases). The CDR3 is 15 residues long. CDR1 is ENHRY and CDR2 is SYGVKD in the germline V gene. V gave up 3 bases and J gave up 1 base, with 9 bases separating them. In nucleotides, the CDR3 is TGTGCCATCAGTGAACCGGGACTGAACACCGGGGAGCTGTTTTTT. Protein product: CAISEPGLNTGELFF.

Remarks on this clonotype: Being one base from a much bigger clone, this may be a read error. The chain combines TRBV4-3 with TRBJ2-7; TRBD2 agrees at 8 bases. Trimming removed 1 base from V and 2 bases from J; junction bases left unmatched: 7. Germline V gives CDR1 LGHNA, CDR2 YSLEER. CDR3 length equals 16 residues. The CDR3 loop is CASSQGGAGGPYEQYF. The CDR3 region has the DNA TGCGCCAGCAGCCAAGGGGGGGCGGGAGGCCCCTACGAGCAGTACTTC.

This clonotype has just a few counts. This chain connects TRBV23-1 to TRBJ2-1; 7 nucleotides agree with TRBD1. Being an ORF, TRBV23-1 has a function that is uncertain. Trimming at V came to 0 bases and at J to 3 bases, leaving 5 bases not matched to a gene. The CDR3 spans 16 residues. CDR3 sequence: CASSQSKGGLYNEQFF. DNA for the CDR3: TGCGCCAGCAGTCAATCTAAAGGGGGCCTCTACAATGAGCAGTTCTTC.

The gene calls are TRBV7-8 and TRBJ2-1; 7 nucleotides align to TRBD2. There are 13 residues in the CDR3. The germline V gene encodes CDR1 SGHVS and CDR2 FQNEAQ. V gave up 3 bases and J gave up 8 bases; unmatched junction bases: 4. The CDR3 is CASSFGGSDEQFF. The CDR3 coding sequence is TGTGCCAGCAGCTTTGGCGGGAGCGATGAGCAGTTCTTC.